This T cell receptor beta chain stems from a study of T cell responses to AZD1222 COVID-19 vaccine. In the case of this clone: Its antigen is unidentified.

Some clones are missing from TCRdb's copy, which holds only in-frame ones; the method was immunoSEQ multiplex PCR. The table has approximately 52,000 clones, over 80% seen once; the top ten hold 2% to 3%. Second-dose intervals near 4 or 12 weeks were combined. The germline CDR1 and CDR2 sequences are SGHRS and YFSETQ. V was clipped by 2 bases and J by 3 bases; unmatched bases: 4. The CDR3 is 15 amino acids. Study-wide findings and caveats: Donors were chiefly white British, with a greater number of females, and clonal diversity was perhaps underestimated. Sampled repertoires all dated from after the peak T cell response. Dominant CD4 TCR responses targeted spike regions 160-218 and 743-854.

This TCR came from an adult who received the AZD1222 COVID-19 vaccine. This chain joins TRBV5-1 and TRBJ1-5; 8 positions match TRBD1. Source: peripheral blood, taken 28 days after the second AZD1222 dose. The CDR3 loop is CASSLEGQVNQPQHF. In nucleotides, the CDR3 is TGCGCCAGCAGCTTAGAGGGACAGGTCAATCAGCCCCAGCATTTT.